This T cell receptor beta chain was documented in a study of cytomegalovirus exposure and HLA in healthy donors (dated by TCRdb to about 2017). Describing the broader study: According to an earlier analysis of a few hundred of the donors, some 180 million T cells yielded approximately 120 million unique TCR beta sequences and 276 Gb of sequence data. An early release that covered roughly 600 HLA-typed donors contained around 300 gigabases of sequencing data and roughly 84 million unique TCR sequences. Of the approximately 400 genotyped donors, less than 90% were placed in the genetic ancestry cluster associated with self-reported Caucasian donors. The aim of the study was to test whether cataloging public T cell receptors could identify signatures of past pathogen exposure. The study profiled the T cell repertoires of hundreds of subjects by immunosequencing and related them to cytomegalovirus serostatus. In addition to the first cohort of 500 to 850 subjects, a separate validation cohort of about 120 different subjects was used. To predict cytomegalovirus infection status, the study combined high-throughput TCR immunosequencing, statistical association of individual TCRs with disease status, and machine learning. A later analysis re-analyzed previously published TCR beta repertoires from 666 donors and added high-resolution HLA genotyping to study TCR occurrence patterns. In the later analysis, no new phenotypic data were used to find candidate immune exposures; instead, reliance was placed on TCR beta sequences and their occurrence across donors. To decide whether each TCR beta V gene segment behaved as functional or pseudogenic, an earlier analysis of nearly 600 of the donors relied on high-throughput TCR beta sequencing. Alongside the repertoire data, information on donor age, sex, ethnicity and CMV serostatus was compiled. A later genetic analysis took genome-wide SNP genotypes for about 55% of the 666 donors and used that subset as a discovery cohort. Every discovery cohort repertoire had been produced on one sequencing platform. Class I and class II HLA loci were covered by the typing at four-digit resolution. The number of typed donors differed by locus: roughly 620-640 for A, B, C, DRB1 and DQB1; 522 for DQA1; around 610 for DPA1; and around 490 for DPB1. About 5 DR-DQ haplotypes were handled as single units for association and clustering, since linkage in the cohort was strong. On average, 235,054 unique TCR beta nucleotide sequences were sequenced per donor among a few hundred genotyped donors of the cohort, with roughly 20% of those sequences being non-productive.

The research as a whole found: The authors suggested that the approach could potentially be extended to other disease states and immunological phenotypes. In a later analysis, most CMV-associated TCR beta chains were found to appear HLA-restricted, with HLA associations seemingly driven largely by CMV exposure. Some IMGT-functional V segments, including TRBV6-2 and TRBV6-3, could not be told apart with the 87-base-pair reads, so those segments were excluded. According to a later genetic analysis, donors in an Asian-associated ancestry cluster had fewer N-insertions in productive TCRs than the approximately 690-donor mean. A later analysis reported that several top co-occurrence clusters appeared linked to parvovirus B19, influenza, CMV and Epstein-Barr virus. Immune exposure information for the cohort was limited to CMV serostatus. Three of the identified cytomegalovirus-associated TCR beta chains were confirmed in vitro to be specific for cytomegalovirus antigens. Sequencing depth was assumed to be roughly uniform across donors in the presence/absence analyses, though that assumption may not hold. Because HLA typing was unavailable for some donors at each locus, only the typed subset was used in association tests. Linkage disequilibrium might explain the correlated functional status among segregating V segments, but an unknown experimental factor could not be ruled out. Cytomegalovirus status was reported to be diagnosed by the classifier with high specificity and sensitivity in both the original and validation cohorts. Assigning TCR associations to individual alleles was difficult when HLA alleles, especially DR and DQ, strongly co-occurred. Because counts were too low, more than 15 rarely observed V segments, including chromosome 9 orphons, were excluded from the earlier analysis of several hundred of the donors. At a false discovery rate of 0.05, a later analysis linked some 18,000 TCR beta sequences to specific HLA alleles. In a later analysis, HLA-associated TCR beta chains showed more clonal expansion and lower generation probabilities than non-associated chains that were equally common. In a later analysis, the rate of TCR association differed among HLA loci, with DRB1 alleles having the most associated TCRs and HLA-C alleles having the fewest. Most TCR sequences were seen in very few donors, while some public TCRs were found in many individuals. In an earlier analysis of fewer than 750 of the donors, most TCR beta V segments were observed in productive rearrangements about 90% or about 30% of the time, broadly matching IMGT annotations. A later genetic analysis associated a missense DCLRE1C variant with V-gene and J-gene trimming of TCR beta chains, and an independent cohort replicated the association. A cluster of highly shared sequence variants was judged likely to be a technical artifact of the sequencing pipeline. In the study, 150 to 200 TCR beta chains were listed as associated with cytomegalovirus. In this cohort, only TCR beta chains were sequenced, and detectable features were limited by the absence of alpha or paired-chain data. A further reported finding was that TCR beta sequences accurately predicted the HLA-A and HLA-B alleles for most subjects in the first cohort.

In total, approximately 610 healthy bone marrow donors made up the cohort. All cohort members were sampled while nominally healthy, although unrecorded immune exposures were likely present. The donor tested CMV seropositive and was one of the 289 seropositive cohort members. A peripheral blood sample was collected from each donor, and TCR beta sequencing was performed on peripheral blood mononuclear cells. The Qiagen DNeasy Blood Extraction Kit was used to extract genomic DNA from the blood cell samples. This clone was counted only a few times. The clone's antigen remains unknown. No clone much larger than this one lies a single base away; base qualities are absent. V ends up 4 bases short and J 4 bases short, with an unmatched junction base count of 2. CDR1 SGHNT and CDR2 YYREEE are derived from the germline V gene (reference sequence). The CDR3, from cysteine to phenylalanine, totals 12 residues. Kept here is only the CDR3 DNA, which spans 36 bases and is read in frame from base 1.

Library preparation used the immunoSEQ multiplex PCR assay. The multiplex PCR relied on a mix of 60 forward primers for TCR Vbeta segments and 13 reverse primers for TCR Jbeta segments. The CDR3 region of rearranged TCR beta genes was amplified from genomic DNA by a multiplex PCR assay. The Illumina HiSeq System was used to sequence the amplified TCR beta libraries as 87-base-pair reads. On the study's bioinformatics: Across the 670 or so repertoires, a later analysis counted roughly 84 million unique TCR beta chains, 8.5 million to 12 million of which were shared by at least two donors. A nearest-neighbor algorithm error-corrected the raw reads and collapsed the reads into unique sequences, merging closely related sequences to remove PCR and sequencing errors. V, D and J gene segments were assigned by aligning CDR3 sequences to IMGT reference sequences. Each retained sequence needed at least a six-nucleotide match to both a V gene segment and a J gene segment. Rearrangements were called productive when the CDR3 lacked stop codons and stayed in frame with V and J; all others were non-productive. CDR3 was defined by IMGT convention, running from the second conserved V-encoded cysteine to the conserved J-encoded phenylalanine. The earlier analysis of about 620 of the donors excluded sequences that lacked an unambiguous match to a single V gene segment. In an earlier analysis of more than 500 of the donors, a V segment was called functional when productive rearrangements were above 56.7%, and segregating when the standard deviation between donors exceeded 5%. A statistical classification framework was built to diagnose cytomegalovirus status from the catalog of TCR beta chain sequences. V and J gene assignment, in a later analysis, came from comparing TCR nucleotide sequences with IMGT/GENE-DB human TR gene sequences. The TCRdist pipeline was used in a later analysis to assign CDR3 sequences and most-parsimonious VDJ recombination scenarios. In a later analysis, every TCR beta chain was defined by the combination of its CDR3 amino acid sequence and its V-gene family, and reads without a unique V-gene family were dropped. In a later analysis, nearly 600 highly shared, low-generation-probability nucleotide sequences were removed to address suspected cross-contamination and a sequencing artifact. In a later analysis, a clonal expansion index was calculated for each public chain from normalized within-repertoire ranks of inferred template counts. In a later analysis, generation probabilities were computed with a VDJ recombination model fitted to out-of-frame rearrangements, and the resulting probabilities were checked against IGoR. A later analysis scored TCR-TCR, TCR-HLA and TCR-CMV co-occurrence with hypergeometric tests, applying a repertoire-size bias correction to TCR pairs. A later analysis estimated false discovery rates by permuting HLA or CMV assignments 20 times. In a later analysis, co-occurring TCRs were grouped with DBSCAN, and TCRdist sequence similarity was added when clustering was performed within HLA-allele-positive subsets. For co-occurrence clustering, repertoires with fewer than 30,000 or more than 120,000 public chains were excluded, along with 4 to 6 repertoires with anomalous nucleotide sharing. As stored in TCRdb, this immuneACCESS dataset retains in-frame rearrangements with V and J assigned. A fraction of the clones does not appear; measured against another copy, unresolved V genes explain less than half of the discrepancy, and the remainder lacks a known reason. V and J calls and clone size are as listed in that table; D and trimming were resolved from the DNA. This sample holds about 130,000 clones; around 74% were observed only once. Of the sample, around 4.5% falls within the top ten clones.

This chain joins TRBV5-4 to TRBJ2-7; 7 bases in the middle match TRBD1. The material sequenced was PBMCs. This clonotype was sampled from a young man in good health and CMV-seropositive. The DNA sequence is TGTGCCAGCAGCAAGGACAGGTACGAGCAGTACTTC. It specifies CASSKDRYEQYF. Where the CDR3 stops, the reference TRBV5-4 and TRBJ2-7 genes take over; the full variable domain is ETGVTQSPTHLIKTRGQQVTLRCSSQSGHNTVSWYQQALGQGPQFIFQYYREEENGRGNFPPRFSGLQFPNYSSELNVNALELDDSALYLCASSKDRYEQYFGPGTRLTVT.